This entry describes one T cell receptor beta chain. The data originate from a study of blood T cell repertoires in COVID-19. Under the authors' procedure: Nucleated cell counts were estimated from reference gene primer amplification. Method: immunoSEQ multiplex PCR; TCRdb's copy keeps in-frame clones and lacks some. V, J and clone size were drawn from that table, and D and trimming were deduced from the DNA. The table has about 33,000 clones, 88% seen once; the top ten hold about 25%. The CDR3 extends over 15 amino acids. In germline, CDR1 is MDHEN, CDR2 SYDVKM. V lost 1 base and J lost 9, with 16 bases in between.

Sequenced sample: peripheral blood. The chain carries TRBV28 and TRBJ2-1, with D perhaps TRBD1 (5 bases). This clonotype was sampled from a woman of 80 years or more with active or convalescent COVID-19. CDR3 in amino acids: CASSLLEGVAAEQFF. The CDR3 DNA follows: TGTGCCAGCAGTTTATTGGAAGGGGTCGCAGCTGAGCAGTTCTTC.